The source of this T cell receptor (beta chain) is a study of T cell responses to AZD1222 COVID-19 vaccine. Sequencing was performed with immunoSEQ multiplex PCR; in TCRdb, only in-frame clones are kept and a portion is missing. The sample shows 90,000 to 95,000 clones, 85% to 90% of them seen only once. Trimming left V 0 bases short and J 6 bases short, with 10 bases between. CDR3 length: 14 amino acids. CDR1 is SGHRS, CDR2 YFSETQ, per germline. Sequenced material: peripheral blood, taken on day 0 of AZD1222 vaccination. The rearrangement joins TRBV5-1 to TRBJ1-5, with D unclear. The source of this sequence is an adult in good health. Here the CDR3 reads CASSLGGGFQPQHF. Here the CDR3 DNA reads TGCGCCAGCAGCTTGGGCGGAGGGTTTCAGCCCCAGCATTTT.